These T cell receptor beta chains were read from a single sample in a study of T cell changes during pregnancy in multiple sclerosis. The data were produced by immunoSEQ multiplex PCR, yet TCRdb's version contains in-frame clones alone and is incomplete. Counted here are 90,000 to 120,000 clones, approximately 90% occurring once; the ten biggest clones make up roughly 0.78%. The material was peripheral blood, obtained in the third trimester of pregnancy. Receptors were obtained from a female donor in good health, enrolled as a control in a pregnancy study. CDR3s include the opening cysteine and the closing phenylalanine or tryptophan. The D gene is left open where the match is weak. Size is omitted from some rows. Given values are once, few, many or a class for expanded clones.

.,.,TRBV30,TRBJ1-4,CAWRRGIGATNEKLFF,TGTGCCTGGAGACGGGGGATTGGAGCAACTAATGAAAAACTGTTTTTT
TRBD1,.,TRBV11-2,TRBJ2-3,CASSLDDRVQYF,TGTGCCAGCAGCTTAGATGACAGGGTGCAGTATTTT
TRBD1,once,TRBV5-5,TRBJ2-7,CASSLARDSWEQYF,TGTGCCAGCAGCTTGGCCCGGGACAGTTGGGAGCAGTACTTC
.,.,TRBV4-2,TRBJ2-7,CASRPIQGGGSYEQYF,TGTGCCAGCAGACCCATACAGGGTGGGGGTTCCTACGAGCAGTACTTC
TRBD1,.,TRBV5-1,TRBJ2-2,CASRGLVGGQGNTGELFF,TGCGCCAGCAGGGGACTCGTGGGGGGACAGGGGAACACCGGGGAGCTGTTTTTT
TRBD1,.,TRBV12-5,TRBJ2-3,CASGNRDREDTQYF,TGTGCTAGTGGCAACCGGGACAGGGAAGATACGCAGTATTTT
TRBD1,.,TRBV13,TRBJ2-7,CASSSRQGRLEQYF,TGTGCCAGCAGCTCCCGACAGGGTAGGCTCGAGCAGTACTTC
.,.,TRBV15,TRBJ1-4,CATSRDKATGEKLFF,TGTGCCACCAGCAGAGATAAAGCGACTGGTGAAAAACTGTTTTTT
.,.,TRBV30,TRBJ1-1,CAWSVGGKNTEAFF,TGTGCCTGGAGTGTTGGCGGGAAGAACACTGAAGCTTTCTTT
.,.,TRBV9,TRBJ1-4,CASSVGGGPTNEKLFF,TGTGCCAGCAGCGTAGGGGGGGGCCCAACTAATGAAAAACTGTTTTTT
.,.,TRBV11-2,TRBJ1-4,CASSSTRQVGGTEKLFF,TGTGCCAGCAGCTCCACCCGGCAGGTCGGCGGGACTGAAAAACTGTTTTTT
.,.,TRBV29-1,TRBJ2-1,CSANGGGQNEQFF,TGCAGCGCCAATGGGGGGGGGCAGAATGAGCAGTTCTTC
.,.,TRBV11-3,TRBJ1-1,CASSLDGYGSNTEAFF,TGTGCCAGCAGCTTAGATGGTTACGGGAGTAACACTGAAGCTTTCTTT
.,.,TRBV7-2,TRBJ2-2,CASSLGQGFNTGELFF,TGTGCCAGCAGCTTAGGGCAGGGGTTTAACACCGGGGAGCTGTTTTTT
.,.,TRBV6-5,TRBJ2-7,CASSYGEISSYEQYF,TGTGCCAGCAGTTACGGGGAGATCTCCTCCTACGAGCAGTACTTC
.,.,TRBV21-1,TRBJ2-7,CASSIPGQGAPGEQYF,TGTGCCAGCAGCATACCGGGACAGGGGGCACCAGGAGAGCAGTACTTC